This T cell receptor beta chain was obtained from a study of CD8+ T cells in alopecia areata. As to treatment: oral pan-JAK inhibitor, 5-10 mg twice daily. Starting from PBMCs, sorting isolated CD4+ and CD8+ T cells. Sequencing used cDNA as its template, made by extracting RNA and reverse transcribing it. Produced via immunoSEQ multiplex PCR; TCRdb's table is partial and in-frame only. The data show fewer than 100,000 clones, around three quarters seen once. Losses at the gene ends were 7 bases for V and 8 bases for J; bases not matched to a gene: 11. CDR1 and CDR2 (germline): SGHVS, FNYEAQ. The CDR3 has 14 residues. This clone was counted a few times.

The origin of this receptor is a human donor with alopecia areata. The chain carries TRBV7-6 and TRBJ2-1; 7 positions agree with TRBD1. The specimen was CD8+ T cells sorted from blood, collected at week 44, from a patient treated with tofacitinib. This CDR3 is CASNPGTVSDEQFF. The CDR3, as DNA: TGTGCCAGCAACCCCGGGACAGTTTCGGATGAGCAGTTCTTC.